This entry describes one TCR beta chain. This sample was taken from a study of T cell responses to AZD1222 COVID-19 vaccine. The CDR3 spans 14 residues. The germline V gene has CDR1 SNHLY and CDR2 FYNNEI. V gave up 2 bases and J gave up 5 bases, with 10 bases separating them. Produced via immunoSEQ multiplex PCR; TCRdb's table is partial and in-frame only. The sample gives roughly 100,000 clones, under 90% of which show up once; about 5.4% is in the top ten. This receptor was obtained from an adult in good health. The chain combines TRBV2 with TRBJ1-5; D possibly corresponds to TRBD1 (6 bases). The sequencing used peripheral blood, collected on day 0 of AZD1222 vaccination. CDR3 sequence: CASSERAGDQPQHF. The CDR3 nucleotides are TGTGCCAGCAGTGAAAGGGCAGGGGATCAGCCCCAGCATTTT.